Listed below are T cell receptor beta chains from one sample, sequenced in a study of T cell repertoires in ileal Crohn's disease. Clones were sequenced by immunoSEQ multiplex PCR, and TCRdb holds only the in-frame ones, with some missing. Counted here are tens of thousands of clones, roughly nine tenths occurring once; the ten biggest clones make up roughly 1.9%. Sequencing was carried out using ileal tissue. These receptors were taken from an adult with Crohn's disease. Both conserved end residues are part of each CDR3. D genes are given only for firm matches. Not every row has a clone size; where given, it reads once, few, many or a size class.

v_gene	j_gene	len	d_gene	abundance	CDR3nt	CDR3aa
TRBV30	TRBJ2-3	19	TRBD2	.	TGTGCCTGGAGCTCCAAGGCTAGCGGGAGCCGGGCGGGCACAGATACGCAGTATTTT	CAWSSKASGSRAGTDTQYF
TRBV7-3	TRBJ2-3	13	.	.	TGTGCCAGCAGCTCTCCCGGCACAGATACGCAGTATTTT	CASSSPGTDTQYF
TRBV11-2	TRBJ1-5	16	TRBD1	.	TGTGCCAGCAGCCCCAAGACCGACAGGGAAGGTCAGCCCCAGCATTTT	CASSPKTDREGQPQHF
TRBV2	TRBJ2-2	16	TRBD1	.	TGTGCCACCGGACAGGGGGCTTACCAAAACACCGGGGAGCTGTTTTTT	CATGQGAYQNTGELFF
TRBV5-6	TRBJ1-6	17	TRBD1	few	TGTGCCAGCAGGCTCTCCGGGACAGGGGATATAGTGTCACCCCTCCACTTT	CASRLSGTGDIVSPLHF
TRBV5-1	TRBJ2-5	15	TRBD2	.	TGCGCCAGCAGCTTAACGGGACTAGCCTCCTCGTCCCAGTACTTC	CASSLTGLASSSQYF
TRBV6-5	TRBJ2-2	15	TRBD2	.	TGTGCCAGCAGTACCTTAGCGGGGGCCGCCGGGGAGCTGTTTTTT	CASSTLAGAAGELFF
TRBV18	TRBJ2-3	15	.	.	TGTGCCAGCTCACCCAGCGGCAGAGGCACAGATACGCAGTATTTT	CASSPSGRGTDTQYF
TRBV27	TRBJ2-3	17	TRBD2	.	TGTGCCAGCAGTTTATCCCCACTAGCGGGAGTTACAGATACGCAGTATTTT	CASSLSPLAGVTDTQYF
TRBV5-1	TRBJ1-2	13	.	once	TGCGCCAGCAGCTTCCAGCCCTCGGGAGGCTACACCTTC	CASSFQPSGGYTF
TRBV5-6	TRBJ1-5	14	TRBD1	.	TGTGCCAGCAGCGATTCAGGGGGGCCGGGGCCCCAGCATTTT	CASSDSGGPGPQHF
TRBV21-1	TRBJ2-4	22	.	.	TGTGCCAGCAGCAATTTTCGTGAGGCGTCGGAAAGGACAGGGGTAGCCAAAAACATTCAGTACTTC	CASSNFREASERTGVAKNIQYF
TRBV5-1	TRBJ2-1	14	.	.	TGCGCCAGCAGCTTGGCCAGGGCTGTCGATGAGCAGTTCTTC	CASSLARAVDEQFF
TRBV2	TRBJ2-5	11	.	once	TGTGCCAGCAGTCTACAAGAGACCCAGTACTTC	CASSLQETQYF
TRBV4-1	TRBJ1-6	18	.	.	TGCGCCAGCAGCCAAGATAGGTTGAGCACAGTTTTTCATTCACCCCTCCACTTT	CASSQDRLSTVFHSPLHF
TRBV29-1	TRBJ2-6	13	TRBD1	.	TGCAGCACAGGGGGCTCTGGGGCCAACGTCCTGACTTTC	CSTGGSGANVLTF
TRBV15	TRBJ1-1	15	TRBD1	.	TGTGCCACCAGCAGACTCCGGGACAGGGGGACTGAAGCTTTCTTT	CATSRLRDRGTEAFF
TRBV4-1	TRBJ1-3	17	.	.	TGCGCCAGCAGCCAAGGGGCACTGGGCACAGCTGGAAACACCATATATTTT	CASSQGALGTAGNTIYF
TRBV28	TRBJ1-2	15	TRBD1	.	TGTGCCAGCAGTTTAGCGGGACAGGGTTTTTATGGCTACACCTTC	CASSLAGQGFYGYTF
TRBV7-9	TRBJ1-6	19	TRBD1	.	TGTGCCAGCAGTACAGGACAGGGGGACTTAAGCTCCTATAATTCACCCCTCCACTTT	CASSTGQGDLSSYNSPLHF
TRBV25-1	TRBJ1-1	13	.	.	TGTGCCAGCACAGGACTCCTGAGGACTGAAGCTTTCTTT	CASTGLLRTEAFF
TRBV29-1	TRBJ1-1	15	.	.	TGCAGCGTTAATGGATTGGGCATAAGGAACACTGAAGCTTTCTTT	CSVNGLGIRNTEAFF
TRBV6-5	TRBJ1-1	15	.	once	TGTGCCAGCAGTTACTCGGGGAGTTGGTCCACTGAAGCTTTCTTT	CASSYSGSWSTEAFF
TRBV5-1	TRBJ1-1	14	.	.	TGCGCCAGCGCAACACAGGGATCGAACACTGAAGCTTTCTTT	CASATQGSNTEAFF
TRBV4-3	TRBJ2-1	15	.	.	TGCGCCAGCAGCCTCGAAGGGGTAGGAATAAATGAGCAGTTCTTC	CASSLEGVGINEQFF
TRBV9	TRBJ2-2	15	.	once	TGTGCCAGCAGCGTAGCGGGGATAAACACCGGGGAGCTGTTTTTT	CASSVAGINTGELFF
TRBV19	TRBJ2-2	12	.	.	TGTGCCAGTAGTATTATTAACGGGGAGCTGTTTTTT	CASSIINGELFF
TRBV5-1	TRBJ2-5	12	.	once	TGCGCCAGCAATAACGGTGGAGAGACCCAGTACTTC	CASNNGGETQYF
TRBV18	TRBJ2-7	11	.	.	TGTGCCAGCTCGCGTAACTACGAGCAGTACTTC	CASSRNYEQYF
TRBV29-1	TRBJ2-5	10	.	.	TGCAGCGTTGAAGAAGGGGCCCAGTACTTC	CSVEEGAQYF
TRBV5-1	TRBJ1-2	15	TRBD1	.	TGCGCCAGCAGCGGGGGACAGGGGGCAGGCTATGGCTACACCTTC	CASSGGQGAGYGYTF
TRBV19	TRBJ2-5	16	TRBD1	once	TGTGCCAGTAGTAAGGGAACAGGGGGTTTTAGGGAGACCCAGTACTTC	CASSKGTGGFRETQYF
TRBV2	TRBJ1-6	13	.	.	TGTGCCAGCAGTTCCGCAGGGAATTCACCCCTCCACTTT	CASSSAGNSPLHF
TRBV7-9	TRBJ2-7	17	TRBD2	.	TGTGCCAGCAGCCCACCCAGTAGACTAGCGGGACTCTACGAGCAGTACTTC	CASSPPSRLAGLYEQYF
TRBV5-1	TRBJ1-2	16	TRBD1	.	TGCGCCAGCAGCCTCGGGACAGGGGTGGATCTAGGTGGCTACACCTTC	CASSLGTGVDLGGYTF
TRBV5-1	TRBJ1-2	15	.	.	TGCGCCAGCAGCTTGAGTTTTGTTAGTGACTATGGCTACACCTTC	CASSLSFVSDYGYTF
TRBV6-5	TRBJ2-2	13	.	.	TGTGCCAGCAGGTCCCGGGTGGCCGGGGAGCTGTTTTTT	CASRSRVAGELFF
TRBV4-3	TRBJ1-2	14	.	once	TGCGCCAGCAGCCAAGACGGGGGGACCTATGGCTACACCTTC	CASSQDGGTYGYTF
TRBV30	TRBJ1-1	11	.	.	TGTGCCGGCTCAACGAACACTGAAGCTTTCTTT	CAGSTNTEAFF
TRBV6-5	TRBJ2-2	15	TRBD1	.	TGTGCCAGCAGTATCACAGGGGTTTACACCGGGGAGCTGTTTTTT	CASSITGVYTGELFF
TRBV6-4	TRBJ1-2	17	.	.	TGTGCCAGCAGTCCTTTTGCGGACCCAGGTCGTCTAGCTGGCTACACCTTC	CASSPFADPGRLAGYTF
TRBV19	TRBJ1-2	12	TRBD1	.	TGTGCCAGTAGTATCGACAGGGGTGGCTACACCTTC	CASSIDRGGYTF
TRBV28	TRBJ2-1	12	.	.	TGTGCCAGCAAGGGGGGGTACAATGAGCAGTTCTTC	CASKGGYNEQFF
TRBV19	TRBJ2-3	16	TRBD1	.	TGTGCCAGTAGTAGGTCGACAGGGATTGGCACAGATACGCAGTATTTT	CASSRSTGIGTDTQYF
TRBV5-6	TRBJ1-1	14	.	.	TGTGCCAGCAGCTTCAACCCCGCGGACACTGAAGCTTTCTTT	CASSFNPADTEAFF
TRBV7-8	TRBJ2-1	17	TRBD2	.	TGTGCCAGCAGCAATGGACTAGCGGGGAACTACTACAATGAGCAGTTCTTC	CASSNGLAGNYYNEQFF
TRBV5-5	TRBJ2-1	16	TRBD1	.	TGTGCCAGCAGCTTGGTTGGGGACAGGGGTTACAATGAGCAGTTCTTC	CASSLVGDRGYNEQFF